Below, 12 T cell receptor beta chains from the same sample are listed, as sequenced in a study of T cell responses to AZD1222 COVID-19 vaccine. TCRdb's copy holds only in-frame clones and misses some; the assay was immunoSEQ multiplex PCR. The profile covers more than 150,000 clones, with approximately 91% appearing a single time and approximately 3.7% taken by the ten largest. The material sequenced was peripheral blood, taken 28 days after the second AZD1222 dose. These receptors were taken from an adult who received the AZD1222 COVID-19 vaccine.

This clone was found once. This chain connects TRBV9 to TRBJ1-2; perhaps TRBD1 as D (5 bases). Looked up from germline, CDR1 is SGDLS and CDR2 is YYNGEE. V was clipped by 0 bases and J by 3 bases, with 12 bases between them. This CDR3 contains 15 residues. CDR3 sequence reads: CASSVGGRADYGYTF. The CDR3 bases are TGTGCCAGCAGCGTAGGAGGCAGGGCGGACTATGGCTACACCTTC.

The CDR3 DNA reads as TGTGCCAGCAGCCAGAGGGAGGGCCGGGGCAATGAGCAGTTCTTC. It is translated as CASSQREGRGNEQFF. V gene TRBV4-2 combines with J gene TRBJ2-1; TRBD2 aligns across 7 bases. The J segment lost 6 bases and the V segment lost 3 bases, leaving 8 bases of the junction unmatched. The CDR3 spans 15 residues. Germline CDR1 reads LGHNA; CDR2 reads YNFKEQ.

In DNA, the CDR3 is TGTGCCAGCAGCTTAGGGGCAGGACCCTACGAGCAGTACTTC. Residues: CASSLGAGPYEQYF. The rearrangement uses TRBV7-9 and TRBJ2-7; D uncertain. The V and J ends lost 1 base and 2 bases respectively, with 9 bases between them. Germline V CDR1 and CDR2: SEHNR, FQNEAQ (reference sequence). The CDR3 runs to 14 residues.

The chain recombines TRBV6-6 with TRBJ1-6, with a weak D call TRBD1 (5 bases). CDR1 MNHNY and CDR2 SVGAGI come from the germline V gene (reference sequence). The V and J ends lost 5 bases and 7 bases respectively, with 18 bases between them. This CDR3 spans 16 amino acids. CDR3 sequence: CASSRQWDVGNSPLHF. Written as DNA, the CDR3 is TGTGCCAGCAGTCGACAATGGGACGTGGGGAATTCACCCCTCCACTTT.

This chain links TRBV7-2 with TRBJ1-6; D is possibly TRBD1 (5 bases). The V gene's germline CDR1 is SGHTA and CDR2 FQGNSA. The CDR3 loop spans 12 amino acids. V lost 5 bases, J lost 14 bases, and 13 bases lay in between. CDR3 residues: CASSPRGQTLHF. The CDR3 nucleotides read TGTGCCAGCAGCCCCCGGGGCCAAACCCTCCACTTT.

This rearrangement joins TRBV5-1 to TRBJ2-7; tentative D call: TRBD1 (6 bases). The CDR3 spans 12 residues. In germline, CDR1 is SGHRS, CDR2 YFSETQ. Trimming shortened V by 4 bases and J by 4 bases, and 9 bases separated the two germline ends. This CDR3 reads CASSLGQYEQYF. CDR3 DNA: TGCGCCAGCAGCCTTGGACAGTACGAGCAGTACTTC.

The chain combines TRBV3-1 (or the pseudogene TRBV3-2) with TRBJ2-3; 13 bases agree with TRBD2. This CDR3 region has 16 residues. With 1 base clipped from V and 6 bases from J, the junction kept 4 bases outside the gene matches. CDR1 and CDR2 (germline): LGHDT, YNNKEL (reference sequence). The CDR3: CASSQGTSGRVDTQYF. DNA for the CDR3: TGTGCCAGCAGCCAAGGAACTAGCGGGAGGGTGGATACGCAGTATTTT.

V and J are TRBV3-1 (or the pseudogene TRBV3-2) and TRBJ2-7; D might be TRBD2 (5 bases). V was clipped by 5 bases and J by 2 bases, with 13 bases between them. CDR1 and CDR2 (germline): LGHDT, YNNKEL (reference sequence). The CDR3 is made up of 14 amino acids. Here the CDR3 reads CASSKQDGTYEQYF. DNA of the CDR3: TGTGCCAGCAGCAAGCAGGACGGGACCTACGAGCAGTACTTC.

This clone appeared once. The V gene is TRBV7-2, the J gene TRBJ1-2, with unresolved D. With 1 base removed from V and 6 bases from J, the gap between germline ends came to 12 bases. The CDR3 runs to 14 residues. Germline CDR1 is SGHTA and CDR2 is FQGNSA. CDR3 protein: CASSLVAASNGYTF. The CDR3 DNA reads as TGTGCCAGCAGCTTAGTCGCAGCTTCTAATGGCTACACCTTC.

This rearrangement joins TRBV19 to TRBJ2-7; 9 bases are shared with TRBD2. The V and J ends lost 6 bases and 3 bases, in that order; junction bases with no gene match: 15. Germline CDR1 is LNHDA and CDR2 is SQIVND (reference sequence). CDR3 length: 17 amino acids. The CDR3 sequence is CASRAHWREGLSYEQYF. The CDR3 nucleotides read TGTGCCAGTAGGGCCCACTGGCGGGAGGGCCTAAGCTACGAGCAGTACTTC.

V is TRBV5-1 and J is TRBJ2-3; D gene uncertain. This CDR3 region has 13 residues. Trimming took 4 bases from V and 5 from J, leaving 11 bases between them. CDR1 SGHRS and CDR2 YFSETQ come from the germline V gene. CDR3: CASSPGSGDTQYF. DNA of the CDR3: TGCGCCAGCAGCCCGGGTTCCGGAGATACGCAGTATTTT.

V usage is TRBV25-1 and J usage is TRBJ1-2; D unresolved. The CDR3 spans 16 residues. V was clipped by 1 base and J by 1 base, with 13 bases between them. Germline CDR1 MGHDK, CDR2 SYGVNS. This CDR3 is CASSEWGEGINYGYTF. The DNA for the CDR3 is TGTGCCAGCAGTGAATGGGGTGAGGGAATTAACTATGGCTACACCTTC.